The entry below describes one TCR beta chain. The data are from a study of CXCR3-negative and CXCR3-positive naive CD8 T cells. From germline, CDR1 is LGHNA and CDR2 YSLEER. There are 18 residues in the CDR3. All TRB cDNA libraries came from 5' RACE performed with UMI labels. TCRdb derives one entry per CDR3 protein from the 5' RACE reads, leaving out DNA. The clone table shows 46,000 or so distinct CDR3 sequences, with the ten largest holding about 2.5%. The chain links TRBV4-3 to TRBJ2-2; absent DNA, TCRdb's TRBD2 call cannot be checked. Sequenced sample: naive CXCR3- CD8+ T cells from blood. The subset: CD45RO-CCR7+CD27+CD95- naive CD8+ T cells lacking CXCR3 (TNR3-). The TCR sequence derives from a human donor in good health. Some clones in this sample may be carry-over from other donors' samples. The CDR3 sequence is CASSHADSSAGGVGELFF.